This T cell receptor (beta chain) is from a study of regulatory T cells in long-lasting Graves disease (dated by TCRdb to the early 2020s). Background on the whole study: Persistent Graves' disease was defined as antithyroid drug treatment for over 5 years with persistently positive TSH receptor autoantibodies. TCR sequencing covered some 13 persistent and around 20 newly diagnosed Graves' disease patients, about 35 samples in total. Patients with persistent Graves' disease were compared with patients with newly diagnosed Graves' disease using TCR sequencing and RNA sequencing of peripheral blood. Antithyroid drugs had been taken for 8.5 to 11 years on average by persistent Graves' disease patients in the clinical cohort. The study took place in China and was registered as a clinical trial.

This clonotype was seen at least ten times. Which antigen it targets is not known. No per-base quality is available; no much larger clone lies one base away. Preparation of the library involved multiplex PCR. This sample was sequenced with an Illumina HiSeq 4000. iRepertoire HTBI primers and Arm-PCR amplification of CDR3 regions were used to construct TCR beta libraries. Gel purification was performed on PCR products prior to sequencing. Turning to the authors' computational methods: Gene usage analysis of CDR3 amino acid clonotypes relied on the 60 or so TRBV and about 15 TRBJ segments identified across samples. Filtered high-quality paired reads were merged into contigs using COPE and FqMerger. BLAST was used to align contigs to IMGT TRBV, TRBD and TRBJ reference genes, and CDR3 was defined according to IMGT. Clonotypes above 0.1% frequency were classified as highly expanded clones. Shannon entropy was used to measure repertoire diversity, and the Gini coefficient was used to measure V-J evenness. Clonotypes shared by more than one individual were considered public. TCRdb itself trimmed the public reads at Q25 with fastp, ran MiXCR and retained productive beta chains. For every CDR3 protein sequence, its rows merge into one entry that carries the most common genes and DNA. TCRdb assigned the V and J calls; the authors' analysis was not used. The sample data list hundreds of thousands of distinct CDR3 sequences, and around 32% of these were observed just once. Under 50% of the sample is held by the ten biggest clonotypes.

Study-level results and caveats: Persistent patients shared more public clonotypes among themselves (around 2,700) than newly diagnosed patients did (over 900). Only the TCR beta chain was sequenced and analyzed. Lower TCR Shannon entropy and fewer highly expanded clones were observed in persistent Graves' disease patients than in newly diagnosed patients, which suggested clonal expansion. The authors noted that the small sample size was a limitation that may lower accuracy. TRBV28, TRBJ1-2 and TRBJ2-5 were preferentially used in persistent disease, while TRBV20-1 and TRBJ2-1 were favored in newly diagnosed disease. Because the primary lesion, thyroid tissue, could not be accessed, the study looked at peripheral blood alone.

Its CDR3 holds 11 amino acids, cysteine through phenylalanine. CDR3 DNA only is kept here, 33 bases in frame from base 1. V is shortened by 8 bases, J by 3 bases, and the region joining them spans 8 bases. From the germline V gene, CDR1 is MDHEN and CDR2 is SYDVKM. The sample's time point label, in plain terms: persistent/refractory GD, antithyroid drugs over 5 years with positive TRAb. For both TCR sequencing and RNA sequencing, RNA was extracted from PBMCs using TRIzol. Graves' disease was diagnosed according to American Thyroid Association guidelines. Patients were recruited from an endocrinology department in Xi'an, China. Each patient gave approximately 8.8 milliliters of peripheral blood, collected in an EDTA anticoagulant tube. Ficoll Paque Plus density gradient separation was used to isolate PBMCs, and no further T cell sorting was performed. An Agilent 2100 Bioanalyzer and agarose gel were used to check RNA quality, while a NanoDrop 2000 measured RNA concentration.

The sequencing here drew on peripheral blood mononuclear cells (PBMCs), taken when the disease was refractory, from a patient treated with antithyroid drugs. The chain joins TRBV28 to TRBJ2-7, with the D segment identity uncertain. This receptor was taken from a female donor with Graves disease. In nucleotides, the sequence is TGTGCCAGCCTTGGGGTCTACGAGCAGTACTTC. It translates to CASLGVYEQYF.